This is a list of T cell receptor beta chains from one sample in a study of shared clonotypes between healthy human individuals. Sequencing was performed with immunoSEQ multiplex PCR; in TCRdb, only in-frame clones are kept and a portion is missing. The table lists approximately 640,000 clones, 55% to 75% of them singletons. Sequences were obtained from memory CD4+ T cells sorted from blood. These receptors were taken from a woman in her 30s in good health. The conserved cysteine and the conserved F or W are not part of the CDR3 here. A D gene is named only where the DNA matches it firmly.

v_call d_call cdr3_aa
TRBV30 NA AWSEQGWTEAF
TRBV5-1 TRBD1 ASSLGQGAQTDTQY
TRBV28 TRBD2 ASSPTSGDYNEQF
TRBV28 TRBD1 ASTGDSLAKNIQY
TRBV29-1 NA SVRGGADTQY
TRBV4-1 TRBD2 ASSQLTSGRAPYNEQF
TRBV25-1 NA ASRDSPGETQY
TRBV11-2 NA ASSLVSGRQTYEQY
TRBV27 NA ASSLGASWVYEQY
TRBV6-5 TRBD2 ASSYSSGRSYEQY
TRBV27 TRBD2 ASSLRGAGTGELF
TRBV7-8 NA ASSLLGGVSNTGELF
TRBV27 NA ASGGGVRDEQF
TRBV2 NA ASSLGENQPQH
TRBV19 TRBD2 ASSKSSGSYQETQY
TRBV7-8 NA ASSLSGTPSNNEQF
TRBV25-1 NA ASSEAGRSNEKLF
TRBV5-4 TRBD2 ASSLELAGGKNIQY
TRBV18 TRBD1 ASSPGQGSEKLF
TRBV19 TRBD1 ASSIDRGTASYEQY
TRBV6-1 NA ASRLQGPLGQPQH
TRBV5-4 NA ASSFQGYYEQY
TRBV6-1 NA ASSGRENEKLF
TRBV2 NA ASSGQYEQY
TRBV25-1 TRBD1 ASSEAGTGIYGYT
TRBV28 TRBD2 ASSSPSGALYEQY
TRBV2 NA ASSTHTDTQY
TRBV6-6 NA ASSSDLIQGGGELF
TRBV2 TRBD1 ASSGGQLNQPQH
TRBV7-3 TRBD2 ASSATSGTYNEQF
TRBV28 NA ASTGRQPGYT
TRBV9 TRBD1 ASSVGQGITYGYT
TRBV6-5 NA ASRKTLRWNQPQH
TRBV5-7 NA ASSHRGGEQY
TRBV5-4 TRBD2 ASSLWASGSHEQY
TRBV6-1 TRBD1 ASSEMYGQANPTNYGYT
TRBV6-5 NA ASSYVGGNTIY
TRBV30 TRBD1 AWSAKDRGTGELF
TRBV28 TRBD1 ASSGQPGGNEQF
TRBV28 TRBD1 ASSPPGQGYPGANVLT
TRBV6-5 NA ASSWDGSTQY
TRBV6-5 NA ASSGGRRNQPQH
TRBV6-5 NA ASSYSRGGGDGYT
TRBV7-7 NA ASSLAGGQETQY
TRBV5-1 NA ASSSTGTSSYNEQF
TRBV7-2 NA ASSKYRDRGGPQH
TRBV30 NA AWSPGTVNEKLF
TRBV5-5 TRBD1 ASSGGQGKGYT
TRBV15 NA ATSSLALGENV
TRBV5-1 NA ASTEAGTDTQY
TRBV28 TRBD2 ASSGTSGRSSYEQY
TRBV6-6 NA ATQNQAAASPAT